The present TCR beta chain was sequenced within a study of T cells in Graves' hyperthyroidism and ophthalmopathy (dated by TCRdb to the late 2010s). With regard to the full study: Peripheral blood was collected at initial diagnosis, before any treatment. To identify TCR V-J signatures that set the groups apart, the researchers used a discovery cohort of about a hundred patients, made up of 43 with Graves' ophthalmopathy and some 60 with stable Graves' hyperthyroidism. Prospective prediction of ophthalmopathy was tested in an independent validation cohort consisting of fewer than 20 hyperthyroidism patients and approximately 16 patients who later progressed to ophthalmopathy. For training and testing, the roughly 93 patients in the discovery cohort were randomly divided in a 7:3 ratio. The study also compared thyroid tissue and blood T-cell repertoires from about 6 Graves' hyperthyroidism patients. Once sampling was done, hyperthyroidism patients were given methimazole at a starting dose of 30 mg daily, whereas ophthalmopathy patients were given high-dose intravenous methylprednisolone. TCR Vbeta CDR3 sequencing of 130 to 150 peripheral blood samples (more than 40 ophthalmopathy, under 80 hyperthyroidism and roughly 17 progressor patients) is reported in the paper. Paper-wide results and their limitations: No statistical method was used to set the sample size in advance, and investigators knew the group allocation. Blood samples also contained most of the expanded thyroid clonotypes (frequency above 0.001), which suggests that blood repertoires may reflect thyroid immune responses. In validation, the model predicted progression to ophthalmopathy a median of about 6 months before onset, with approximately 71% sensitivity and about 75% specificity. Ophthalmopathy was separated from stable hyperthyroidism by a 13 V-J signature model, with approximately 86% sensitivity and around 81% specificity obtained in cross-validation and 80%/75% obtained in testing.

The CDR3 numbers 16 residues from cysteine through phenylalanine. CDR3 DNA is the only sequence kept; it has 48 bases, read in frame from the first base. Based on the germline V gene, the CDR1 and CDR2 sequences are MDHEN and SYDVKM. Only a few counts were recorded for this clonotype. Its antigen is not yet known. An end of the junction differs from the germline gene, which may be a read error. Moderately to severely active disease, a Clinical Activity Score of at least 3, a NOSPECS grade of at least 4, and a duration under 3 months were present in ophthalmopathy patients. Exclusion was applied to patients with uncontrolled infections, other autoimmune diseases, pregnancy or lactation. Clinical symptoms, serum thyroxine and TRAb, thyroid ultrasound, and orbital computed tomography formed the basis for the diagnoses. Ficoll-Paque density gradient centrifugation was used to isolate PBMCs from 9.5 to 10 ml of fresh peripheral blood. Trizol reagent was used to extract total RNA, and RNA quality was then checked on an Agilent 2100 Bioanalyzer.

TCR beta CDR3 regions were amplified from RNA transcripts. A first-round RT-PCR of the TCR CDR3 used the HTBI primer set with the Qiagen OneStep RT-PCR kit. Libraries were constructed in a second round of multiplex PCR, after which size selection and purification were carried out. Paired-end sequencing of the libraries was performed with 100 bp reads on an Illumina HiSeq2000. Per the original workflow: SOAPnuke was used to process the raw data, throwing out any read that contained adapters or uncalled bases, had a mean Phred below 15, or lacked an exact constant-primer or identifier match. COPE v1.2.5 was used to merge high-quality paired reads, and clonotypes were defined as unique nucleotide sequences. Clonotypes were aligned to IMGT TRBV, TRBD and TRBJ reference segments using MiTCR v1.1. Only V-J combinations with frequency above 0.0001, covering 99.2% of repertoires, were analysed. The TCS score was defined as F50 (clonal expansion) divided by E x V (chaos), with BLOSUM62-based TCRdist calculated between CDR3 peptides within each V-J. Welch's t-statistics and random forest reduced some 510 V-J features to 13, which were used in a naive Bayes classifier (R e1071). The raw public reads went through TCRdb reprocessing: fastp at Q25, MiXCR clone calling, in-frame beta chains kept. Each entry is one CDR3 protein sequence, shown with its most common DNA and genes. It is TCRdb's table, rather than the study itself, that gives the V and J calls and clone size. In this sample the table shows about 640,000 distinct CDR3 sequences, about a fifth of which occur a single time. The ten biggest clones cover 30% to 40% of the sample.

In this chain, TRBV28 is recombined with TRBJ1-4, and 7 junctional nucleotides match TRBD1. The sample taken for sequencing was blood. The sequence came from a man younger than 45 with Graves' ophthalmopathy. The DNA is as follows: TGTGCCAGCAGTTTTTGGGACAGATCGACTATTGAAAAACTGTTTTTT. The resulting protein is CASSFWDRSTIEKLFF.